This record concerns one TCR beta chain sequence. Its target is unknown. This entry comes from a study of shared clonotypes between healthy human individuals. Methods used by the authors: ImmunoSEQ yielded junction-only sequences lacking quality scores, so filtering differed. Some clones are missing from TCRdb's copy, which holds only in-frame ones; the method was immunoSEQ multiplex PCR. The V and J calls and the clone size are those of that table, but D and trimming were determined from the DNA. The sample yields around 2,100,000 clones, about 95% seen once. The CDR3 contains 13 residues. V lost 4 bases to trimming and J lost 5 bases; unmatched junction nucleotides: 5. Looked up from germline, CDR1 is SGDLS and CDR2 is YYNGEE. Study-wide results and caveats: Only a few donors were included, so the genetic and exposure-history diversity represented was limited. Non-shared clonotypes had lower generation probabilities than those shared by all four donors.

Naive CD8 cells lacked CD45RO and underwent positive selection for CCR7, leaving out terminally differentiated effector memory CD45RA+ cells. Sequencing input: naive CD8+ T cells sorted from blood. The source is a man aged 18 to 35 in good health. This chain uses TRBV9 with TRBJ1-2; 7 nucleotides line up with TRBD1. The chain's CDR3 is CASSTGTEYGYTF. CDR3 in DNA: TGTGCCAGCAGCACCGGGACAGAGTATGGCTACACCTTC.